The 20 T cell receptor beta chains reported below all come from one sample, sequenced in a study of T cell responses to AZD1222 COVID-19 vaccine. Clones were read by immunoSEQ multiplex PCR, and TCRdb kept only the in-frame ones, dropping some. The sample records about 130,000 clones, 88% being singletons. The sample consisted of peripheral blood, taken on day 0 of MenACWY control vaccination. All receptors derive from an adult in good health.

Notes on this clone: Within the sample, other DNA sequences also encode this same CDR3. V is TRBV29-1 and J is TRBJ2-3; D remains unclear. The length of the CDR3 is 12 residues. V was trimmed by 6 bases and J by 3 bases, leaving 10 bases between them. The germline V gene encodes CDR1 SQVTM and CDR2 ANQGSEA. As DNA, the CDR3 is TGCAGCGTGGGCGGACGGACAGATACGCAGTATTTT. Encoded protein: CSVGGRTDTQYF.

The J gene is TRBJ2-7, the V gene TRBV7-3, with D possibly TRBD1 on 5 matching bases. This CDR3 comprises 14 residues. Trimming took 3 bases from V and 2 from J, leaving 11 bases between them. From germline, CDR1 is SGHTA and CDR2 FQGTGA. The CDR3 nucleotides are TGTGCCAGCAGCTTGGGTGGGGCCACCTACGAGCAGTACTTC. Its translation: CASSLGGATYEQYF.

This clone was found a few times. The gene calls are TRBV5-1 and TRBJ2-1, with D unresolved. The CDR3 is 12 residues long. The germline CDR1 and CDR2 sequences are SGHRS and YFSETQ. The ends were cut back, 0 bases at V and 8 bases at J, with 6 bases in the middle. The CDR3 coding sequence is TGCGCCAGCAGCTTGGGGTCTGATGAGCAGTTCTTC. Protein sequence: CASSLGSDEQFF.

The V and J genes are TRBV21-1 and TRBJ2-7; the D segment call TRBD2 is taken from the table without a DNA check. TRBV21-1 represents a pseudogene. CDR3 length: 14 amino acids. CDR3 coding DNA: TGTGCCAGCAGCAAAGAATCGGAGTCCTACGAGCAGTACTTC. It translates to CASSKESESYEQYF.

The V call is TRBV7-6, the J call TRBJ1-2; 9 bases map to TRBD1. V was clipped by 2 bases and J by 6 bases; unmatched bases: 4. The CDR3 is 14 residues long. Per the germline V gene, CDR1 is SGHVS and CDR2 is FNYEAQ. The CDR3 nucleotides read TGTGCCAGCAGCTTAACAGGGGGCATTAATGGCTACACCTTC. Its translation: CASSLTGGINGYTF.

The chain combines TRBV5-1 with TRBJ2-2; tentative D call: TRBD2 (5 bases). Trimming cost V 3 bases and J 0 bases, with 12 bases left between them. Germline CDR1 is SGHRS and CDR2 is YFSETQ. This CDR3 comprises 16 residues. The CDR3 sequence is CASSSGLRPNTGELFF. In DNA, the CDR3 is TGCGCCAGCAGCTCCGGACTGAGGCCGAACACCGGGGAGCTGTTTTTT. The full variable domain, in which reference TRBV5-1 and TRBJ2-2 provide the parts outside the CDR3, is KAGVTQTPRYLIKTRGQQVTLSCSPISGHRSVSWYQQTPGQGLQFLFEYFSETQRNKGNFPGRFSGRQFSNSRSEMNVSTLELGDSALYLCASSSGLRPNTGELFFGEGSRLTVL.

This chain connects TRBV19 to TRBJ2-1, with 10 bases fitting TRBD2. V lost 5 bases, J lost 2 bases, and 3 bases stayed unmatched. CDR3 length: 15 amino acids. The germline V gene has CDR1 LNHDA and CDR2 SQIVND (reference sequence). CDR3 in DNA: TGTGCCAGTAGTCTAGCGGGAGAGCCCTACAATGAGCAGTTCTTC. It specifies CASSLAGEPYNEQFF.

The chain combines TRBV13 with TRBJ2-1; TRBD2 matches 9 bases. This CDR3 comprises 18 residues. V gave up 5 bases and J gave up 4 bases; unmatched junction bases: 15. Germline V gives CDR1 PRHDT, CDR2 FYEKMQ (reference sequence). CDR3 in DNA: TGTGCCAGCAGCCTATTATCAATAGCGGGAGAAGCTTACAATGAGCAGTTCTTC. Its translation is CASSLLSIAGEAYNEQFF.

The gene calls are TRBV11-2 and TRBJ2-7, with 9 bases fitting TRBD2. CDR3 length: 15 residues. The trim removed 1 base at V and 2 bases at J, leaving 3 bases unmatched. Germline values: CDR1 SGHAT, CDR2 FQNNGV. CDR3 residues: CASSLVAGETYEQYF. The CDR3 DNA reads TGTGCCAGCAGCTTAGTAGCGGGAGAGACCTACGAGCAGTACTTC.

This clone was seen ten or more times. The chain uses TRBV27 and TRBJ1-5; TRBD1 is a possible D gene (6 bases). The CDR3 length is 14 residues. The V end lost 6 bases, the J end lost 5 bases, and 14 bases lay between the germline ends. CDR1 and CDR2 from the germline V gene are MNHEY and SMNVEV (reference sequence). CDR3 sequence (DNA): TGTGCCAGCAGCCAGGACAGCAAGTATCAGCCCCAGCATTTT. It is translated as CASSQDSKYQPQHF.

This chain uses TRBV10-3 with TRBJ2-7; TRBD2 agrees at 9 bases. The CDR3 runs to 12 residues. V lost 6 bases to trimming and J lost 6 bases; unmatched junction nucleotides: 3. CDR1 is ENHRY and CDR2 is SYGVKD in the germline V gene. CDR3 sequence: CAIRRAGGEQYF. The CDR3 nucleotides read TGTGCCATCAGGAGAGCGGGAGGCGAGCAGTACTTC.

The J gene is TRBJ2-2, the V gene TRBV2; D gene unclear. The CDR3 loop spans 15 amino acids. Trimming stripped 4 bases from V and 3 bases from J, with 12 bases between. Germline V gene data show CDR1 as SNHLY and CDR2 as FYNNEI. Here the CDR3 reads CASSAALIHTGELFF. In nucleotides, the CDR3 is TGTGCCAGCAGTGCAGCATTAATACACACCGGGGAGCTGTTTTTT.

This clone was picked up one time. The chain uses TRBV10-1 and TRBJ2-1; TRBD2 matches at 9 bases. The CDR3 has 18 residues. Germline V gene sequence: CDR1 WNHNN, CDR2 SYGVQD (reference sequence). Losses at the gene ends were 0 bases for V and 0 bases for J; bases not matched to a gene: 6. CDR3 bases: TGCGCCAGCAGTGAGTCGGGCCCTAGCGGGGTCTCCTACAATGAGCAGTTCTTC. Translated: CASSESGPSGVSYNEQFF.

The rearrangement uses TRBV28 and TRBJ1-2, with D perhaps matching TRBD1 (5 bases). The CDR3 length is 15 residues. V lost 7 bases and J 7 bases, leaving 22 bases between the germline ends. Germline loops: CDR1 MDHEN, CDR2 SYDVKM. The CDR3 region has the DNA TGTGCCAGCACCACCCCGTCGAATCAGGGCGGTGGCTACACCTTC. Translation: CASTTPSNQGGGYTF.

The chain couples TRBV7-2 to TRBJ2-2; D is undetermined. CDR1 and CDR2 from the germline V gene are SGHTA and FQGNSA. This CDR3 is built from 14 residues. The V gene lost 2 bases and the J gene lost 4 bases, with 8 bases spanning the gap. Here the CDR3 reads CASSLLIITGELFF. The CDR3 nucleotides read TGTGCCAGCAGCTTACTAATTATCACCGGGGAGCTGTTTTTT.

This clone came up many times. The J gene is TRBJ1-1, the V gene TRBV29-1, with D unresolved. Trimming removed 3 bases from V and 3 bases from J, with 5 bases in between. The CDR3 contains 11 residues. Germline lookup yields CDR1 SQVTM and CDR2 ANQGSEA. Here the CDR3 reads CSVEKDTEAFF. The CDR3 DNA is TGCAGCGTTGAGAAGGACACTGAAGCTTTCTTT.

The chain uses TRBV25-1 and TRBJ2-3, with D perhaps matching TRBD2 (5 bases). V dropped 8 bases and J dropped 4 bases, with 16 bases sitting between them. The CDR3 extends over 14 amino acids. Germline V gene sequence: CDR1 MGHDK, CDR2 SYGVNS. The CDR3: CASRAWGEADTQYF. CDR3 nucleotides: TGTGCCAGCCGGGCTTGGGGAGAGGCAGATACGCAGTATTTT.

The chain couples TRBV21-1 to TRBJ2-7; the table gives TRBD2 as D, unverified against the DNA. TRBV21-1 represents a pseudogene. CDR3 length: 19 residues. CDR3 protein: CASSKARLAGGPGGNEQYF. The CDR3 nucleotides are TGTGCCAGCAGCAAAGCGCGTTTAGCGGGAGGGCCAGGTGGTAACGAGCAGTACTTC.

V and J are TRBV30 and TRBJ1-5; a weak D match, TRBD1 (5 bases). Trimming removed 2 bases from V and 4 bases from J, with 15 bases in between. The CDR3 is 15 amino acids. The V gene's germline CDR1 is GTSNPN and CDR2 SVGIG (reference sequence). The CDR3 loop reads CAWSFGAGWNQPQHF. CDR3 DNA: TGTGCCTGGAGTTTTGGGGCGGGGTGGAATCAGCCCCAGCATTTT.

The V gene is TRBV7-9, the J gene TRBJ2-5; 9 bases agree with TRBD2. J was trimmed by 1 base and V by 7 bases; bases with no gene match: 7. The CDR3 covers 15 residues. Germline V gives CDR1 SEHNR, CDR2 FQNEAQ (reference sequence). The CDR3 coding sequence is TGTGCCAGCACGACTAGCGGCCGCACCCAAGAGACCCAGTACTTC. Translating it yields CASTTSGRTQETQYF.